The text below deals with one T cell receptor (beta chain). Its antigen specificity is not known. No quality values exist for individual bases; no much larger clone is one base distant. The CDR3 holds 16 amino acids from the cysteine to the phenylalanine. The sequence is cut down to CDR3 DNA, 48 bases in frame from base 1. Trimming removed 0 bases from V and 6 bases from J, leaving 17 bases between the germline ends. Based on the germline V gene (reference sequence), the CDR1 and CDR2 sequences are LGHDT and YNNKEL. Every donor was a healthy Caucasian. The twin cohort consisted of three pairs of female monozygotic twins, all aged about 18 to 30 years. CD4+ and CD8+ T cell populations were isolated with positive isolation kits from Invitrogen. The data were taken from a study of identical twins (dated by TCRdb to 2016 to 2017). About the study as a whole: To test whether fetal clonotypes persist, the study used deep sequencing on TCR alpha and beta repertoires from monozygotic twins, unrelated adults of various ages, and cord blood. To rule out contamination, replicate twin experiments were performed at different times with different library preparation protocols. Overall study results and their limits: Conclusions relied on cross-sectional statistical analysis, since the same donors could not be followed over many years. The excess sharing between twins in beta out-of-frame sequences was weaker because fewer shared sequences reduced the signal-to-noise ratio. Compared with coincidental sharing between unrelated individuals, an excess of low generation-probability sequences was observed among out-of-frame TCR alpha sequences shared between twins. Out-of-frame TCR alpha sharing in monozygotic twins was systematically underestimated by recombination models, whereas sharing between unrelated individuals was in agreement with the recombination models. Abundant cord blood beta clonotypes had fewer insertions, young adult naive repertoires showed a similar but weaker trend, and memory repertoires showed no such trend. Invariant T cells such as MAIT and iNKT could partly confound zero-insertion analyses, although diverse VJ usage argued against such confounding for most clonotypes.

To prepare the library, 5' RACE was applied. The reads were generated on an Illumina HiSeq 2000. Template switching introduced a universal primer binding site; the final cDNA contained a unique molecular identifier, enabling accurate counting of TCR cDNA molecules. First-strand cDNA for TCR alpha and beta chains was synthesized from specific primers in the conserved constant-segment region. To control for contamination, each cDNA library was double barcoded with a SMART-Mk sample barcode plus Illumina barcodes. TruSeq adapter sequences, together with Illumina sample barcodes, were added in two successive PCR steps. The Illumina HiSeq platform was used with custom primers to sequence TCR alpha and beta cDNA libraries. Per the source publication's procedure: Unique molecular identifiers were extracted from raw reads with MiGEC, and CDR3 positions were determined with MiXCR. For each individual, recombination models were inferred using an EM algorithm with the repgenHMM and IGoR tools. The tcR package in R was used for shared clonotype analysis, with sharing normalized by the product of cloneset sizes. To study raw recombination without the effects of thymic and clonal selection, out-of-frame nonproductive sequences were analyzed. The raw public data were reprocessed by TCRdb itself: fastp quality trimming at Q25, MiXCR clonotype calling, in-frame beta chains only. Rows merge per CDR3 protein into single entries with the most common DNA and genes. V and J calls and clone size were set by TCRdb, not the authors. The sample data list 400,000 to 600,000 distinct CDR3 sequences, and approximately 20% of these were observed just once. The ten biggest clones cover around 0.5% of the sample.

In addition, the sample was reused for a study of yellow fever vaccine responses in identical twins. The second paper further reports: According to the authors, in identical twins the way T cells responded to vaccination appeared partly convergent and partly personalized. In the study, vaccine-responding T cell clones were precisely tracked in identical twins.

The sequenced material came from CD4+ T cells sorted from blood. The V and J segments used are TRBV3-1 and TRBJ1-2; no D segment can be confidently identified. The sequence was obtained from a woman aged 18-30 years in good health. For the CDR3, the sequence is CASSQDRRSPGNGYTF. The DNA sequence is TGTGCCAGCAGCCAAGATCGGAGGAGCCCAGGCAATGGCTACACCTTC.